The subject of this entry is one T cell receptor beta chain. It lacks a known antigen. No base quality values were provided; no much bigger clone lies one nucleotide off. The CDR3 regions of human TCRbeta chains were subjected to immunosequencing. For the original study's pipeline: TCRs in the repertoires were compared against a reference library of SARS-CoV-2-specific TCRs that had been generated with the MIRA antigen-specificity platform. Breadth was defined as the fraction of unique TCRs that were SARS-CoV-2-associated. Depth was defined as the fraction of total T cells that were SARS-CoV-2-associated. Using the MIRA data, each spike-specific TCR was assigned both to the spike region to which the TCR was reactive and to a CD4 or CD8 class. Log10-transformed breadth and depth values were compared by one-way ANOVA with Sidak's multiple comparisons tests. TCRdb stores this immuneACCESS table with in-frame sequences only. Part of the clones is absent; in the studies checked, under half of the shortfall reflects unresolved V genes, and no reason is known for the rest. V and J calls and clone size come straight from that table; D and trimming were deduced from the DNA. Within this sample are around 120,000 clones, with 93% of them counted one time only. Together, the top ten hold approximately 5% of the sample.

V and J lose 1 base and 7 bases, and a span of 8 bases separates them. The germline V gene encodes CDR1 SGHDT and CDR2 YYEEEE. The CDR3 sequence holds 12 residues, the cysteine and phenylalanine included. Kept here is only the CDR3 DNA, which spans 36 bases and is read in frame from base 1. This record comes from a study of T cell responses to AZD1222 COVID-19 vaccine listed by TCRdb under 2021. Background on the whole study: TCR sequencing was performed for 233 trial participants, of whom about 200 were given two doses of AZD1222 and about 25 were given two doses of MenACWY control vaccine. Enrollment into the trials was organized by age into subgroups of 18-55, 56-69 and 70-plus years, and those subgroups contained about 150, 27 and 61 TCR-sequenced participants, respectively.

The time point label here, explained by the study, means: about 28 days (+/-7) after the second vaccine dose. AZD1222 recipients given second doses at about 4 weeks or at about 12 weeks were pooled, since spike-specific TCR depth and breadth were not found to differ between the two schedules. Samples from vaccinated people were obtained from the UK trials COV001 and COV002, which included a single-blind randomized controlled phase 2/3 trial of AZD1222 (ChAdOx1 nCoV-19) in healthy adults. Trial participant PBMC samples were collected at day 0 and day 28 after the second dose for TCRbeta chain sequencing. Results and caveats for the whole study, not just this receptor: Spike-specific TCR breadth and depth rose significantly after two AZD1222 doses compared with day 0 and with MenACWY recipients. Participants were mostly white British and included more females than males, and it was suggested by the authors that clonal diversity may have been underestimated. Vaccine-associated CD4 TCRs spanned the whole spike protein, with dominant responses in regions 160-218 and 743-854. No day 14 peak-response samples were available, so repertoires were characterized only after the peak T cell response. Conclusions about previously exposed vaccinees are limited because only six or seven AZD1222 recipients were SARS-CoV-2 seropositive at baseline. Reportedly, close to half of the unique spike-specific TCRs recognized epitopes lying outside the regions that are mutated in the B.1.351 and B.1.1.7 variants. The 56-69-year group was small, and its depth increase did not reach significance, likely because of low power.

The rearranged chain carries TRBV5-6 and TRBJ1-2, with the D gene not clear enough to name. Sequences were derived from peripheral blood, sampled 28 days after the second AZD1222 dose. This sequence was found in an adult who received the AZD1222 COVID-19 vaccine. The CDR3 protein is CASSLWQVGYTF. At the DNA level, the sequence is TGTGCCAGCAGCTTGTGGCAGGTTGGCTACACCTTC. With the portions outside the CDR3 filled from the reference TRBV5-6 and TRBJ1-2 genes, the complete variable region becomes DAGVTQSPTHLIKTRGQQVTLRCSPKSGHDTVSWYQQALGQGPQFIFQYYEEEERQRGNFPDRFSGHQFPNYSSELNVNALLLGDSALYLCASSLWQVGYTFGSGTRLTVV.